One TCR beta chain is described in this entry. Its matching antigen is unknown. The PCR made use of 60 Vbeta and 13 Jbeta primers. Produced via immunoSEQ multiplex PCR; TCRdb's table is partial and in-frame only. This repertoire shows around 160,000 clones, just over 70% found once; its top ten account for under 5.5%. With V trimmed by 3 bases and J by 0 bases, 1 base remained unmatched. Per the germline V gene, CDR1 is MNHNS and CDR2 is SASEGT. The CDR3 is 15 residues long. This entry belongs to a study of cytomegalovirus exposure and HLA in healthy donors. Study observations and caveats: Based on reports, TCR beta sequences accurately predicted HLA-A and HLA-B alleles for most subjects. Published work reported that the classifier diagnosed cytomegalovirus status with high specificity and sensitivity.

The sequenced sample consisted of PBMCs. The TCR comes from a man aged 18 to 35 in good health and CMV-seropositive. This chain connects TRBV6-1 to TRBJ1-4, with 7 positions matching TRBD1. The DNA for the CDR3 is TGTGCCAGCAGTGATGGGACAGCAACTAATGAAAAACTGTTTTTT. The encoded protein is CASSDGTATNEKLFF.